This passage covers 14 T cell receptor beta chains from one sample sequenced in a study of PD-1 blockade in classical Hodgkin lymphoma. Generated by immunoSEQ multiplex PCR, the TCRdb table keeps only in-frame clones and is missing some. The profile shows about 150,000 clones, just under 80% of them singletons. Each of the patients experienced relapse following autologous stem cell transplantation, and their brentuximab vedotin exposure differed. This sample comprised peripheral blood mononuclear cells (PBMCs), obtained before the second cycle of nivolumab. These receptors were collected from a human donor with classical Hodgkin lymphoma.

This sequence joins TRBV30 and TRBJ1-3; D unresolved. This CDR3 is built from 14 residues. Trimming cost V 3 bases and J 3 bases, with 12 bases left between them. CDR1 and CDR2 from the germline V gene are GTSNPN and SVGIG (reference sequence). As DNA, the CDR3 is TGTGCCTGGAGGTTACGAGGACGTGGAAACACCATATATTTT. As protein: CAWRLRGRGNTIYF.

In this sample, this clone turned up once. The CDR3: CASSYDRETKGYF. The CDR3 DNA sequence: TGTGCCAGCAGTTACGATCGGGAGACCAAAGGGTACTTC. The J gene is TRBJ2-5, the V gene TRBV6-5; TRBD2 might be the D (6 bases). The CDR3 contains 13 residues. V lost 2 bases and J 13 bases, leaving 17 bases between the germline ends. CDR1 and CDR2 from the germline V gene are MNHEY and SVGAGI.

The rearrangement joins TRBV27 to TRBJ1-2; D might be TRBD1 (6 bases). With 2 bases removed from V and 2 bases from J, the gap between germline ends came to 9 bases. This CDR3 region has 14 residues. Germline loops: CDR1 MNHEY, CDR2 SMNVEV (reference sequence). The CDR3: CASSLLGGNYGYTF. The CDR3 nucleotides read TGTGCCAGCAGTTTACTTGGGGGCAACTATGGCTACACCTTC.

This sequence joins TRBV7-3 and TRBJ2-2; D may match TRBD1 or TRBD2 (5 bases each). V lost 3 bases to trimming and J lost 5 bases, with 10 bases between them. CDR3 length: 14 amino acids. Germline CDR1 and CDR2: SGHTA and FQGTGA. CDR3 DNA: TGTGCCAGCAGCTTGCAAGGGGAGACCGGGGAGCTGTTTTTT. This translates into CASSLQGETGELFF.

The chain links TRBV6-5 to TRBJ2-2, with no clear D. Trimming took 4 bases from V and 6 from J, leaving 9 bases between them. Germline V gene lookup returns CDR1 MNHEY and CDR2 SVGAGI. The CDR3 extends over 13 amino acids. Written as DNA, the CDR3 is TGTGCCAGCAGTTCCAATGGTCCCGGGGAGCTGTTTTTT. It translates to CASSSNGPGELFF.

The CDR3 is CARSPKRDPHNEQFF. The DNA of the CDR3 is TGTGCCAGAAGCCCCAAGCGGGATCCTCACAATGAGCAGTTCTTC. J is TRBJ2-1 and V is TRBV7-5; TRBD2 reflects the table's D call only, with no check against the DNA. TRBV7-5 is given as a pseudogene. This CDR3 has 15 amino acids.

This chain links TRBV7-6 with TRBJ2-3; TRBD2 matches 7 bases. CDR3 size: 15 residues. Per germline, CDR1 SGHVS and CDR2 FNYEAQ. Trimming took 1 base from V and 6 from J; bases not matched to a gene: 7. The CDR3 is CASSLDNLLADTQYF. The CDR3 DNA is TGTGCCAGCAGCTTAGACAACCTACTAGCGGATACGCAGTATTTT.

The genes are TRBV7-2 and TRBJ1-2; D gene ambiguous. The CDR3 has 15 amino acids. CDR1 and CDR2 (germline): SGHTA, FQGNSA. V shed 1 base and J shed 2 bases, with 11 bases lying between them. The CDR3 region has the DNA TGTGCCAGCAGCTTAGGCCGGCAGGCGAACTATGGCTACACCTTC. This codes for CASSLGRQANYGYTF.

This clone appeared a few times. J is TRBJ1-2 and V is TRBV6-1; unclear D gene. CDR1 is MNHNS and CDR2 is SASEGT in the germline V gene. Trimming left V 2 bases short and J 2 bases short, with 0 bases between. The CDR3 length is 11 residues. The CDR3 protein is CASSENYGYTF. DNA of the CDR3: TGTGCCAGCAGTGAAAACTATGGCTACACCTTC.

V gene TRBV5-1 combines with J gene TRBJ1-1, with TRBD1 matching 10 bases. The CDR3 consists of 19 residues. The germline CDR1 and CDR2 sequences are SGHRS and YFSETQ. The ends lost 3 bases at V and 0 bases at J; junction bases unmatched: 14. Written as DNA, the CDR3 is TGCGCCAGCAGCTCGGCACTAGGGACAGGGGCCCCCTTGAACACTGAAGCTTTCTTT. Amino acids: CASSSALGTGAPLNTEAFF.

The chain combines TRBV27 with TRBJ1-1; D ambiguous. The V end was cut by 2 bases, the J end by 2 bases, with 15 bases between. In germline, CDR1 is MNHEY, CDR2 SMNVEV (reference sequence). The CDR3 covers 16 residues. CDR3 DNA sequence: TGTGCCAGCAGTTTAAGGGTACCTCTAATTAACACTGAAGCTTTCTTT. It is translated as CASSLRVPLINTEAFF.

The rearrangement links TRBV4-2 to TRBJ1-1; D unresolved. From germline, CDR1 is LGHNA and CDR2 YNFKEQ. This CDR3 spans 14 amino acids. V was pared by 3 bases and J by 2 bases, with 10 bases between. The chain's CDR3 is CASSQIPRNTEAFF. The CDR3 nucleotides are TGTGCCAGCAGCCAGATTCCACGTAACACTGAAGCTTTCTTT.

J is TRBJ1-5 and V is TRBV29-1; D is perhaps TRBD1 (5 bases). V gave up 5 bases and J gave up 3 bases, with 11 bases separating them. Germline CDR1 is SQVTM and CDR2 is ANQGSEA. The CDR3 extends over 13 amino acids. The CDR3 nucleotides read TGCAGCGTTTCCGACAGTCTCAATCAGCCCCAGCATTTT. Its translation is CSVSDSLNQPQHF.

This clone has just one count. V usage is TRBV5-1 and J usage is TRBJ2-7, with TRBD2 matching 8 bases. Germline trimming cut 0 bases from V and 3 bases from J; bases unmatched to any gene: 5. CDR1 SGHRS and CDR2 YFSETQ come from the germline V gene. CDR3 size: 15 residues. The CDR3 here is CASSLVGGEGYEQYF. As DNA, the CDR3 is TGCGCCAGCAGCTTGGTCGGGGGGGAAGGCTACGAGCAGTACTTC.